Following are 14 T cell receptor beta chains from one sample sequenced in a study of blood T cell repertoires in COVID-19. Produced via immunoSEQ multiplex PCR; TCRdb's table is partial and in-frame only. This table holds around 170,000 clones, approximately 90% found once. Sequenced input: peripheral blood. The receptors stem from a man in his fifties or sixties with acute or convalescent COVID-19.

V gene TRBV11-3 combines with J gene TRBJ1-4, with TRBD1 as a possible D gene (5 bases). Germline CDR1 is SGHNT and CDR2 is YENEEA. V gave up 5 bases and J gave up 7 bases, with 14 bases separating them. The CDR3 consists of 14 residues. The CDR3 reads CASSPERGGEKLFF. DNA of the CDR3: TGTGCCAGCAGCCCAGAAAGGGGAGGTGAAAAACTGTTTTTT. Drawing the rest from reference TRBV11-3 and TRBJ1-4, the complete variable domain is EAGVVQSPRYKIIEKKQPVAFWCNPISGHNTLYWYLQNLGQGPELLIRYENEEAVDDSQLPKDRFSAERLKGVDSTLKIQPAELGDSAVYLCASSPERGGEKLFFGSGTQLSVL.

V usage is TRBV24-1 and J usage is TRBJ2-3, with TRBD2 matching 10 bases. This CDR3 comprises 17 residues. The V gene end was trimmed by 1 base and the J gene end by 4 bases; junction bases not matched to a gene: 7. In germline, CDR1 is KGHDR, CDR2 SFDVKD. The CDR3 reads CATSDFGSGGASDTQYF. In DNA, the CDR3 is TGTGCCACCAGTGATTTCGGCAGCGGGGGGGCCTCAGATACGCAGTATTTT.

The chain carries TRBV7-6 and TRBJ2-1; D perhaps matches TRBD2 (5 bases). Germline-derived CDR1 and CDR2 are SGHVS and FNYEAQ. CDR3 length equals 14 residues. Trimming left V 1 base short and J 2 bases short, with 6 bases between. CDR3 protein: CASSLELAYNEQFF. For the CDR3, the DNA is TGTGCCAGCAGCTTAGAACTAGCCTACAATGAGCAGTTCTTC.

This clone was detected only a few times. The genes are TRBV7-9 and TRBJ2-5; D remains ambiguous. This CDR3 spans 14 amino acids. From germline, CDR1 is SEHNR and CDR2 FQNEAQ (reference sequence). V was clipped by 1 base and J by 1 base, with 7 bases between them. The CDR3 DNA sequence: TGTGCCAGCAGCTTAGGCACAGCCCAAGAGACCCAGTACTTC. Its translation is CASSLGTAQETQYF.

V usage is TRBV7-9 and J usage is TRBJ2-5; D might be TRBD1 (6 bases). The CDR3 has 17 residues. Trimming left V 3 bases short and J 5 bases short, with 22 bases between. Germline CDR1 is SEHNR and CDR2 is FQNEAQ (reference sequence). The CDR3, as DNA: TGTGCCAGCAGCTTGTCAGGGGACGTATCTATCTGGGAGACCCAGTACTTC. This encodes CASSLSGDVSIWETQYF. Based on the CDR3 plus reference TRBV7-9 and TRBJ2-5, the full variable domain is DTGVSQNPRHKITKRGQNVTFRCDPISEHNRLYWYRQTLGQGPEFLTYFQNEAQLEKSRLLSDRFSAERPKGSFSTLEIQRTEQGDSAMYLCASSLSGDVSIWETQYFGPGTRLLVL.

The V and J genes are TRBV15 and TRBJ1-1, with a tentative D call TRBD1 (6 bases). The CDR3 contains 15 residues. V lost 5 bases, J lost 4 bases, and 17 bases lay in between. Germline V gene lookup returns CDR1 LNHNV and CDR2 YYDKDF (reference sequence). The CDR3 is CATSRGGGPGTEAFF. The CDR3, as DNA: TGTGCCACCAGCCGCGGGGGGGGGCCGGGCACTGAAGCTTTCTTT. Based on the CDR3 plus reference TRBV15 and TRBJ1-1, the full variable domain is DAMVIQNPRYQVTQFGKPVTLSCSQTLNHNVMYWYQQKSSQAPKLLFHYYDKDFNNEADTPDNFQSRRPNTSFCFLDIRSPGLGDTAMYLCATSRGGGPGTEAFFGQGTRLTVV.

V and J are TRBV18 and TRBJ2-3; 8 bases are a match to TRBD1. The CDR3 is 15 residues long. Looked up from germline, CDR1 is KGHSH and CDR2 is LQKENI. Losses at the gene ends were 2 bases for V and 3 bases for J; bases not matched to a gene: 4. The CDR3 loop reads CASSPVRQGTDTQYF. The CDR3 nucleotides read TGTGCCAGCTCACCAGTGCGACAGGGGACAGATACGCAGTATTTT.

The V gene is TRBV19, the J gene TRBJ1-1; D unresolved. V dropped 5 bases and J dropped 7 bases, with 5 bases sitting between them. This CDR3 comprises 10 residues. Germline CDR1 and CDR2: LNHDA and SQIVND (reference sequence). The CDR3 is CASSGSEAFF. The CDR3 DNA is TGTGCCAGTAGTGGCAGTGAAGCTTTCTTT.

In this sample, this clone turned up once. J is TRBJ1-1 and V is TRBV6-5; D gene unclear. Germline V gives CDR1 MNHEY, CDR2 SVGAGI. This CDR3 is 13 amino acids long. V was pared by 4 bases and J by 1 base, with 7 bases between. For the CDR3, the DNA is TGTGCCAGCAGTTTCTTTCGGAACACTGAAGCTTTCTTT. Amino acid sequence: CASSFFRNTEAFF.

For the CDR3, the DNA is TGTGCCAGCAGCTGGGGACAGGGCGGTGAGCAGTACTTC. As protein: CASSWGQGGEQYF. The rearrangement joins TRBV7-8 to TRBJ2-7, with 9 bases identical to TRBD1. CDR3 length: 13 amino acids. V lost 4 bases to trimming and J lost 7 bases; unmatched junction nucleotides: 5. CDR1 is SGHVS, CDR2 FQNEAQ, per germline.

This chain uses TRBV9 with TRBJ2-7; 7 positions match TRBD2. J was trimmed by 0 bases and V by 4 bases; bases with no gene match: 7. The CDR3 loop spans 15 amino acids. Germline CDR1 SGDLS, CDR2 YYNGEE. The CDR3 coding sequence is TGTGCCAGCAGCCCGGGACTACTGAGCTCCTACGAGCAGTACTTC. Translating it yields CASSPGLLSSYEQYF.

The chain recombines TRBV30 with TRBJ1-2; 7 bases match TRBD1. V shed 2 bases and J 6 bases; nucleotides not matched to a gene: 3. The CDR3 extends over 12 amino acids. CDR1 is GTSNPN, CDR2 SVGIG, per germline (reference sequence). This CDR3 reads CAWSHRGHGYTF. In nucleotides, the CDR3 is TGTGCCTGGAGTCACAGGGGCCATGGCTACACCTTC.

The J gene is TRBJ2-5, the V gene TRBV2, with a weak D call TRBD1 (5 bases). Trimming stripped 8 bases from V and 2 bases from J, with 12 bases between. The CDR3 has 13 residues. In germline, CDR1 is SNHLY, CDR2 FYNNEI. The CDR3 reads CASGVGRQETQYF. CDR3 nucleotides: TGTGCCAGCGGGGTGGGGCGGCAAGAGACCCAGTACTTC.

The chain links TRBV5-1 to TRBJ1-2; D perhaps matches TRBD1 (5 bases). V lost 2 bases and J 1 base, leaving 9 bases between the germline ends. The CDR3 is made up of 14 amino acids. CDR1 is SGHRS, CDR2 YFSETQ, per germline. The CDR3 DNA is TGCGCCAGCAGCTTTGACAGAGTTAACTATGGCTACACCTTC. It codes for CASSFDRVNYGYTF.